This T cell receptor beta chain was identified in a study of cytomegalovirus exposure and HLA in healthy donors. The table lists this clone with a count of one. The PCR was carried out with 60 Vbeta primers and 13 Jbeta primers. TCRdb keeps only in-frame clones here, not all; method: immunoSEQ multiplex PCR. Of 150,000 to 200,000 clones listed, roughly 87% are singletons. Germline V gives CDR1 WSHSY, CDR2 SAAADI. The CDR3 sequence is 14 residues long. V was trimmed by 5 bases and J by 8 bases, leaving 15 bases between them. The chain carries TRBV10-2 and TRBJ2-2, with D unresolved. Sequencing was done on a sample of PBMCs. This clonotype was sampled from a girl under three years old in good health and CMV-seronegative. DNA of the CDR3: TGCGCCAGCAGTTACGTAGTGGTCGGGGGGGAGCTGTTTTTT. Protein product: CASSYVVVGGELFF.